This T cell receptor beta chain stems from a study of beta chain features in type 1 diabetes. Notes on the study in general: The study found moderately but significantly shorter TCRB CDR3s in all four CD4+ subsets of Type 1 diabetes patients.

Points on this clone: The antigen is undetermined.

The CDR3 has 19 amino acids. V shed 4 bases and J shed 0 bases, with 22 bases lying between them. CDR1 and CDR2 from the germline V gene are MGHRA and YSYEKL. TCRB transcripts that were expressed got sequenced, as all of the isolated RNA had been reverse transcribed. Clones were read by immunoSEQ multiplex PCR, and TCRdb kept only the in-frame ones, dropping some. The sample includes roughly 350,000 clones, 8.5% to 10% of them seen just once. Sorting produced populations that all topped 95% purity. The TCR comes from a man younger than 45 with type 1 diabetes. The chain employs TRBV4-1 and TRBJ2-1; tentatively, D is TRBD1 (6 bases). Sequencing used central memory CD4+ T cells from blood. In DNA, the CDR3 is TGCGCCAGCAGCCCTACCCATACGACAGGCAGAAGCTCCTACAATGAGCAGTTCTTC. Translated: CASSPTHTTGRSSYNEQFF.